The present TCR beta chain was sequenced within a study of blood T cell repertoires in COVID-19. About the research overall: Samples taken during acute and convalescent COVID-19 were collected in the United States, Italy and Spain. The analysed material was cDNA or gDNA that came from T cells, B-cell-depleted T cells, or PBMCs.

Authors' methods: Cell counts per sample came from amplifying reference gene primers. Clones were read by immunoSEQ multiplex PCR, and TCRdb kept only the in-frame ones, dropping some. The V and J calls and clone size come from that table; D and trimming were worked out from the DNA. The repertoire has 200,000 to 300,000 clones, approximately 86% of them found once; the top ten carry under 2.5%. Germline V gives CDR1 SNHLY, CDR2 FYNNEI. The CDR3 is made up of 13 amino acids. Trimming stripped 4 bases from V and 4 bases from J, with 8 bases between. Sequencing was done on a sample of peripheral blood. The chain joins TRBV2 to TRBJ2-1; TRBD2 might be the D (5 bases). The clonotype comes from a man between 25 and 39 years old with active or convalescent COVID-19. CDR3 nucleotides: TGTGCCAGCAGTGCGGGGATATACAATGAGCAGTTCTTC. Its protein is CASSAGIYNEQFF.